Following are 13 T cell receptor beta chains from one sample sequenced in a study of cytomegalovirus exposure and HLA in healthy donors. A multiplex PCR was run with 60 Vbeta primers and 13 Jbeta primers. Assay: immunoSEQ multiplex PCR; the TCRdb copy retains only in-frame clones and omits some. The table has about 200,000 clones, about four fifths seen once. The sequenced sample consisted of PBMCs. All receptors come from a woman aged 18-29 years in good health and CMV-seronegative.

This rearrangement joins TRBV30 to TRBJ2-1; D may be TRBD1 (5 bases). V was clipped by 0 bases and J by 8 bases, with 14 bases between them. In germline, CDR1 is GTSNPN, CDR2 SVGIG (reference sequence). The CDR3 sequence is 14 residues long. The CDR3 DNA reads as TGTGCCTGGAGTGTACCGGCAGGGTATCATGAGCAGTTCTTC. Translation gives CAWSVPAGYHEQFF.

This clone was seen only a few times. The chain couples TRBV2 to TRBJ1-1; no firm D call. Trimming cost V 7 bases and J 4 bases, with 13 bases left between them. This CDR3 spans 13 amino acids. The germline CDR1 and CDR2 sequences are SNHLY and FYNNEI. CDR3 protein: CASTSAGGTEAFF. CDR3 in DNA: TGTGCCAGCACTAGCGCAGGCGGCACTGAAGCTTTCTTT.

This clone was seen a single time. The chain couples TRBV29-1 to TRBJ1-1; no firm D call. The CDR3 contains 13 residues. Germline-derived CDR1 and CDR2 are SQVTM and ANQGSEA. Trimming pared 4 bases from V and 0 bases from J, leaving 9 bases between. CDR3 in amino acids: CSVGRQMNTEAFF. DNA for the CDR3: TGCAGCGTTGGGCGGCAGATGAACACTGAAGCTTTCTTT. Together with reference TRBV29-1 and TRBJ1-1, the CDR3 gives the full variable domain: SAVISQKPSRDICQRGTSLTIQCQVDSQVTMMFWYRQQPGQSLTLIATANQGSEATYESGFVIDKFPISRPNLTFSTLTVSNMSPEDSSIYLCSVGRQMNTEAFFGQGTRLTVV.

V usage is TRBV5-1 and J usage is TRBJ2-3, with 9 bases matching TRBD2. Trimming at V came to 0 bases and at J to 6 bases, leaving 5 bases not matched to a gene. The germline gives CDR1 SGHRS, CDR2 YFSETQ. The CDR3 runs to 15 residues. The chain's CDR3 is CASSLEAGGRDTQYF. The CDR3 nucleotides are TGCGCCAGCAGCTTGGAGGCGGGAGGGCGGGATACGCAGTATTTT. The entire variable domain, with the rest obtained from reference TRBV5-1 and TRBJ2-3, is as follows: KAGVTQTPRYLIKTRGQQVTLSCSPISGHRSVSWYQQTPGQGLQFLFEYFSETQRNKGNFPGRFSGRQFSNSRSEMNVSTLELGDSALYLCASSLEAGGRDTQYFGPGTRLTVL.

In this sample, this clone turned up once. This chain uses TRBV30 with TRBJ2-1, with 7 bases identical to TRBD2. With 7 bases clipped from V and 12 bases from J, the junction kept 21 bases outside the gene matches. This CDR3 has 15 amino acids. Germline-derived CDR1 and CDR2 are GTSNPN and SVGIG (reference sequence). The CDR3 coding sequence is TGTGCCTACCAGAGCGGGGAGGTTCCCAAGATTGCGCAGTTCTTC. Protein sequence: CAYQSGEVPKIAQFF.

The V gene is TRBV11-2, the J gene TRBJ1-3; D is perhaps TRBD1 (5 bases). Germline CDR1 SGHAT, CDR2 FQNNGV. Trimming left V 5 bases short and J 5 bases short, with 10 bases between. The CDR3 spans 13 residues. The CDR3 here is CASSPQGRNTIYF. In nucleotides, the CDR3 is TGTGCCAGCAGCCCCCAGGGCCGAAACACCATATATTTT.

The chain carries TRBV19 and TRBJ2-5; D perhaps matches TRBD2 (6 bases). The DNA end lines up better with TRBJ2-7; the J call may be wrong. The length of the CDR3 is 15 residues. Germline lookup yields CDR1 LNHDA and CDR2 SQIVND (reference sequence). Here the CDR3 reads CASSIDPGSSYEQYF. CDR3 nucleotide sequence: TGTGCCAGTAGTATCGACCCCGGGAGCTCCTACGAGCAGTACTTC.

Concerning this clone: This sample includes further DNA sequences coding for the same CDR3. The J gene is TRBJ2-7, the V gene TRBV6-6; TRBD1 is a possible D gene (5 bases). This CDR3 has 12 residues. The ends were cut back, 5 bases at V and 3 bases at J, with 8 bases in the middle. Germline loops: CDR1 MNHNY, CDR2 SVGAGI (reference sequence). CDR3 DNA sequence: TGTGCCAGCAGTCCTAGGGGCTACGAGCAGTACTTC. Its translation: CASSPRGYEQYF.

V usage is TRBV5-4 and J usage is TRBJ1-2; TRBD1 might be the D (6 bases). The germline CDR1 and CDR2 sequences are SGHNT and YYREEE (reference sequence). Trimming removed 3 bases from V and 1 base from J, with 13 bases in between. CDR3 length: 15 amino acids. CDR3 amino acids: CASSSRQGINYGYTF. The CDR3 region has the DNA TGTGCCAGCAGCTCAAGGCAGGGGATTAACTATGGCTACACCTTC.

The chain uses TRBV9 and TRBJ2-1, with TRBD2 matching 13 bases. The germline CDR1 and CDR2 sequences are SGDLS and YYNGEE. After removal of 0 bases from V and 9 bases from J, the junction contained 0 bases not matched to a gene. CDR3 length equals 14 residues. The CDR3 protein is CASSVGTSGSEQFF. In DNA form, the CDR3 reads TGTGCCAGCAGCGTAGGGACTAGCGGGAGTGAGCAGTTCTTC.

This chain links TRBV4-2 with TRBJ2-7; TRBD2 agrees at 8 bases. Germline CDR1 reads LGHNA; CDR2 reads YNFKEQ. The J segment lost 2 bases and the V segment lost 4 bases, leaving 10 bases of the junction unmatched. The CDR3 sequence is 16 residues long. In nucleotides, the CDR3 is TGTGCCAGCAGCCTGAGAAACCCGGGGGGGGCCTACGAGCAGTACTTC. Translating it yields CASSLRNPGGAYEQYF.

The chain employs TRBV5-8 and TRBJ2-1, with a tentative D call TRBD2 (5 bases). The CDR3 length is 12 residues. Germline V gene sequence: CDR1 SGHTS, CDR2 YDEGEE. Trimming took off 7 bases at V and 7 bases at J, with 12 bases between the two ends. CDR3 loop: CASLRGLNEQFF. DNA of the CDR3: TGTGCCAGCCTACGAGGGTTAAATGAGCAGTTCTTC.

The V and J genes are TRBV30 and TRBJ1-1, with D unclear. The length of the CDR3 is 12 residues. Per the germline V gene, CDR1 is GTSNPN and CDR2 is SVGIG (reference sequence). Trimming removed 4 bases at V and 0 bases at J, with 6 bases between. The chain's CDR3 is CAWTRMNTEAFF. In DNA, the CDR3 is TGTGCCTGGACCAGGATGAACACTGAAGCTTTCTTT.